What follows is one TCR beta chain and its context. This record comes from a study of cytomegalovirus exposure and HLA in healthy donors. In germline, CDR1 is LGHNA, CDR2 YSLEER. The length of the CDR3 is 14 residues. The V and J ends lost 0 bases and 2 bases respectively, with 8 bases between them. With 60 Vbeta and 13 Jbeta primers, the PCR was carried out. The method was immunoSEQ multiplex PCR; TCRdb's version includes in-frame clones alone and lacks a portion of them. The data show roughly 70,000 clones, more than 60% seen once. The sample was PBMCs. The V and J genes are TRBV4-3 and TRBJ2-7; D is possibly TRBD1 (5 bases). The TCR originated in a male donor in good health and CMV-seropositive. The CDR3 coding sequence is TGCGCCAGCAGCCAAGACCAGGGAACCTACGAGCAGTACTTC. Its protein product is CASSQDQGTYEQYF.